These 9 T cell receptor beta chains originate from one sample sequenced in a study of blood T cell repertoires in COVID-19. Produced via immunoSEQ multiplex PCR; TCRdb's table is partial and in-frame only. The sample yields over 90,000 clones, under 90% seen once. Sequencing used peripheral blood. The receptor source for this set is a woman aged 70-85 years with acute or convalescent COVID-19.

The chain carries TRBV5-1 and TRBJ1-4; D may be TRBD1 (5 bases). The CDR3 sequence is 13 residues long. Trimming pared 2 bases from V and 8 bases from J, leaving 10 bases between. CDR1 is SGHRS, CDR2 YFSETQ, per germline. CDR3 sequence: CASSFGQGEKLFF. DNA for the CDR3: TGCGCCAGCAGCTTCGGGCAGGGCGAAAAACTGTTTTTT.

The genes are TRBV25-1 and TRBJ1-4; D not resolved. Deletions cut 3 bases from V and 1 base from J, with 12 bases between. The germline V gene encodes CDR1 MGHDK and CDR2 SYGVNS. The CDR3 is 16 amino acids. CDR3 loop: CASSDRLGGTNEKLFF. CDR3 in DNA: TGTGCCAGCAGTGATCGCCTCGGAGGAACTAATGAAAAACTGTTTTTT.

In its sample, this clone is medium-sized (0.01 to 0.1%). The V and J genes are TRBV10-2 and TRBJ2-7, with TRBD1 as a possible D gene (5 bases). The V gene lost 0 bases and the J gene lost 1 base, with 7 bases spanning the gap. CDR1 WSHSY and CDR2 SAAADI come from the germline V gene. The CDR3 has 14 residues. The CDR3 is CASSESGRSYEQYF. The DNA of the CDR3 is TGCGCCAGCAGTGAGTCGGGGCGGTCCTACGAGCAGTACTTC.

This sequence joins TRBV5-1 and TRBJ2-7; TRBD2 matches 8 bases. The CDR3 is 13 amino acids. Germline V gives CDR1 SGHRS, CDR2 YFSETQ. Trimming removed 2 bases from V and 3 bases from J; junction bases left unmatched: 1. The CDR3 nucleotides are TGCGCCAGCAGCTTTAGCGGGAACTACGAGCAGTACTTC. It translates to CASSFSGNYEQYF.

The rearrangement uses TRBV6-5 and TRBJ1-1; D perhaps matches TRBD1 (6 bases). Trimming cost V 6 bases and J 2 bases, with 10 bases left between them. CDR1 MNHEY and CDR2 SVGAGI come from the germline V gene. The CDR3 length is 13 residues. CDR3 sequence reads: CASRTGLNTEAFF. The CDR3 region has the DNA TGTGCCAGCAGAACAGGGTTAAACACTGAAGCTTTCTTT.

This clone was detected only a few times. The chain employs TRBV5-1 and TRBJ1-5; 9 bases map to TRBD1. Trimming cost V 4 bases and J 1 base; bases outside gene matches: 9. The CDR3 sequence is 17 residues long. Germline values: CDR1 SGHRS, CDR2 YFSETQ. The chain's CDR3 is CASSPGTGRGSNQPQHF. The CDR3, as DNA: TGCGCCAGCAGCCCCGGGACAGGGAGAGGAAGCAATCAGCCCCAGCATTTT.

CDR3 DNA: TGTGCCACCAGTGTGGCGGGAACCGGGTTAAATGAGCAGTTCTTC. Translated: CATSVAGTGLNEQFF. The chain joins TRBV24-1 to TRBJ2-1; tentative D call: TRBD2 (6 bases). The germline gives CDR1 KGHDR, CDR2 SFDVKD. Trimming pared 5 bases from V and 7 bases from J, leaving 17 bases between. This CDR3 comprises 15 residues.

V and J are TRBV5-1 and TRBJ1-1; 9 bases are shared with TRBD1. V gave up 4 bases and J gave up 1 base; unmatched junction bases: 5. This CDR3 comprises 15 residues. Germline CDR1 reads SGHRS; CDR2 reads YFSETQ. The CDR3 DNA sequence: TGCGCCAGCAGCGGCGGACAGGGGTGGAACACTGAAGCTTTCTTT. Encoded protein: CASSGGQGWNTEAFF. Full variable domain (outside the CDR3, taken from reference TRBV5-1 and TRBJ1-1): KAGVTQTPRYLIKTRGQQVTLSCSPISGHRSVSWYQQTPGQGLQFLFEYFSETQRNKGNFPGRFSGRQFSNSRSEMNVSTLELGDSALYLCASSGGQGWNTEAFFGQGTRLTVV.

The chain is built from TRBV6-6 and TRBJ2-2; 7 nucleotides line up with TRBD1. The junction had 1 base not matched to a gene; V was cut back by 5 bases and J by 1 base. The CDR3 totals 14 residues. The germline V gene has CDR1 MNHNY and CDR2 SVGAGI (reference sequence). CDR3 coding DNA: TGTGCCAGCAGTCGACAGGGGAACACCGGGGAGCTGTTTTTT. Translation gives CASSRQGNTGELFF.